Sequencing of this T cell receptor (beta chain) was carried out in a study of blood T cell repertoires in COVID-19. Followed over time, Seattle patients had been enrolled while infection was active. CDR1 is MNHNY and CDR2 is SVGAGI in the germline V gene (reference sequence). V shed 5 bases and J 3 bases; nucleotides not matched to a gene: 6. This CDR3 comprises 15 residues. Produced via immunoSEQ multiplex PCR; TCRdb's table is partial and in-frame only. The sample includes under 200,000 clones, approximately 87% of them seen just once. This chain links TRBV6-6 with TRBJ2-3; TRBD2 matches 9 bases. The sequence came from a woman in her 70s with COVID-19, enrolled during active disease. Sequencing input: peripheral blood. CDR3 sequence reads: CASSPSGEGTDTQYF. The CDR3 bases are TGTGCCAGCAGTCCTAGCGGGGAAGGGACAGATACGCAGTATTTT.